The clone carrying this TCR beta chain was observed a handful of times. Its matching antigen is unknown. The data were obtained in a study of blood T cells in healthy people across ages. V was trimmed by 0 bases and J by 7 bases, leaving 10 bases between them. Germline values: CDR1 LGHDT, CDR2 YNNKEL (reference sequence). CDR3 size: 14 residues. Findings of the study overall: The fall in TCR beta diversity per million T cells was roughly linear with age. Total diversity from one million sequenced T cells was likely underestimated.

Donor samples were obtained from healthy Caucasian individuals from Russia, aged about 6 to 100. A second PCR of roughly 6 to 12 cycles used a sample-barcoded 5' primer and a J-beta primer mix. TCRdb re-called the 5' RACE reads with MiXCR, one entry per CDR3 protein. The table lists about 780,000 distinct CDR3 sequences, approximately 67% of them singletons. Sequencing was performed on blood. This clonotype was obtained from a man younger than 45 in good health. The chain links TRBV3-1 to TRBJ2-4; D may be TRBD2 (6 bases). The CDR3 sequence: CASSQEGGRNIQYF. The DNA of the CDR3 is TGTGCCAGCAGCCAAGAGGGGGGTCGGAACATTCAGTACTTC.